The source of this T cell receptor (beta chain) is a study of vaccination and CD4 T cells after COVID-19. Whole-study context: For post-vaccine samples, collection took place a median about 65 days after dose two, ranging from 14 to 241. Notes on the study in general: The median SARS-CoV-2-reactive clonotype number increased from around 21 to 38, without statistical significance. Convalescent patients saw a median approximately 90% of their reactive clones show up only after vaccination.

V trimming: 6 bases; J trimming: 2 bases; junction bases outside the gene matches: 7. The germline CDR1 and CDR2 sequences are MDHEN and SYDVKM. This CDR3 spans 14 amino acids. Of note for this clonotype: Its cognate antigen is unknown.

Oncomine TCR Beta short-read sequencing was applied to DNA from cultured CD4+ T cells. TCRdb reprocessed the PCR reads via MiXCR and lists one record per CDR3 protein. This repertoire shows fewer than 25,000 distinct CDR3 sequences, 40% to 50% found once; its top ten account for roughly 4.1%. As for time point: late sampling 161 to 241 days after vaccination in three convalescent patients. As for treatment: approximately 9-day PBMC culture with coronavirus spike peptide pools or control peptides (ViraFEST assay). For ViraFEST, peptide pools expanded antigen-specific T cells, after which the TCRs were sequenced.

The V and J genes are TRBV28 and TRBJ2-7; 7 bases line up with TRBD2. The sequence came from a human donor who had recovered from COVID-19. Sequencing used CD4+ T cells from blood, cultured in vitro, obtained about 7 months after SARS-CoV-2 vaccination. The CDR3 spells CASRTAGPAYEQYF. The CDR3 DNA sequence: TGTGCCAGCAGGACAGCGGGACCTGCCTACGAGCAGTACTTC.